This TCR beta chain is from a study of persistence of HIV-infected CD4 T cells. Study-level points and caveats: Antigen-responding cells were enriched for degenerate expanded CDR3beta sequences. TCRbeta richness was lower in CMV- and Gag-responding cells than in anti-CD3/anti-CD28-responding cells.

About this clone itself: The antigen remains unidentified.

The length of the CDR3 is 14 residues. Germline V lookup: CDR1 MGHRA, CDR2 YSYEKL. V lost 3 bases and J 2 bases, leaving 11 bases between the germline ends. This was the immunoSEQ version 4 assay in survey mode. Sequencing was performed with immunoSEQ multiplex PCR; in TCRdb, only in-frame clones are kept and a portion is missing. The profile covers 25,000 to 35,000 clones, with roughly 75% appearing a single time and roughly 0.8% taken by the ten largest. Cells were stimulated with CMV-infected fibroblast lysates at 10 ug/mL. CD40L-negative CD69-negative CD45RO-high memory CD4+ T cells were sorted as populations depleted of antigen-responding cells. CD4+ T cell counts exceeded 400 cells/uL; CMV serology was positive.

This clonotype originated in an adult woman with HIV who was CMV-seropositive. Sample: CD4+ T cells sorted from PBMCs after approximately 19-hour stimulation, taken from a patient who received antiretroviral therapy. The chain joins TRBV4-1 to TRBJ2-7, with D possibly matching TRBD1 (6 bases). The DNA of the CDR3 is TGCGCCAGCAGCCAGACCGGGACAACCTACGAGCAGTACTTC. Its protein product is CASSQTGTTYEQYF.